This TCR beta chain was observed in a study of radiation and T cells in renal cell carcinoma. V lost 3 bases and J lost 5, with 6 bases in between. CDR3 size: 12 residues. The germline V gene has CDR1 SGDLS and CDR2 YYNGEE. Time point in this sample: blood 2 weeks post-SBRT. Treatment described: 15 Gy SBRT to primary tumor, nephrectomy 4 weeks later. Serial blood draws occurred at baseline and 2 and 4 weeks post-SBRT. Study results and caveats: Baseline intratumoral clonotype presence is unknown without pretreatment biopsies. In blood, top tumor clones expanded by 2 weeks, shrinking by 4.

A remark on this clone: Its antigen is still unknown.

Assay: immunoSEQ multiplex PCR; the TCRdb copy retains only in-frame clones and omits some. The sample has tens of thousands of clones, about 80% seen once. This sample comprised blood, obtained from a patient whose treatment included radiotherapy and nephrectomy. The sequence came from a woman aged 70 to 79 with renal cell carcinoma. The V call is TRBV9, the J call TRBJ2-1, with D unclear. DNA of the CDR3: TGTGCCAGCAGCGGGCTAAACAATGAGCAGTTCTTC. It encodes CASSGLNNEQFF.